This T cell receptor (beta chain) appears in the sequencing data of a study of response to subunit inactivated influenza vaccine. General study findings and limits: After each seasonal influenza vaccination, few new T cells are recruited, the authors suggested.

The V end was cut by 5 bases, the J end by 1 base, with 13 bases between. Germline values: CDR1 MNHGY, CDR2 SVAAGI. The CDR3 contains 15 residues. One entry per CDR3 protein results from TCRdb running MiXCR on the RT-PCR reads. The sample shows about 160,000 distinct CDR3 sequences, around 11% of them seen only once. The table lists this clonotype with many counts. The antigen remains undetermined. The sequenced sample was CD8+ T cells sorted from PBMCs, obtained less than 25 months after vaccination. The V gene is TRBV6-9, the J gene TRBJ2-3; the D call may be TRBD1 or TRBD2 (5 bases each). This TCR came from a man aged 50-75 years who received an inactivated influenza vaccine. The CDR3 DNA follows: TGTGCCAGCAGTAGTGGGGACGGATGCACAGATACGCAGTATTTT. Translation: CASSSGDGCTDTQYF.